Following are 15 T cell receptor beta chains from one sample sequenced in a study of blood T cell repertoires in COVID-19 (TCRdb year 2020). Library construction relied on the immunoSEQ multiplex PCR assay. As stored in TCRdb, this immuneACCESS dataset retains in-frame rearrangements with V and J assigned. A fraction of the clones does not appear; measured against another copy, unresolved V genes explain less than half of the discrepancy, and the remainder lacks a known reason. Counted in this sample were 93,000 or so clones; more than 80% of them appeared once. The ten biggest clones cover 12% of the sample. The sequencing input was peripheral blood. All receptors derive from a human donor in a cohort sampled during active COVID-19.

This sequence joins TRBV9 and TRBJ1-1, with TRBD1 identical over 8 bases. The V and J ends lost 1 base and 1 base, in that order; junction bases with no gene match: 0. CDR1 is SGDLS, CDR2 YYNGEE, per germline. The CDR3 has 14 amino acids. The chain's CDR3 is CASSVQGANTEAFF. The CDR3 DNA follows: TGTGCCAGCAGCGTACAGGGGGCGAACACTGAAGCTTTCTTT.

The genes are TRBV3-1 (or the pseudogene TRBV3-2) and TRBJ2-7; D remains ambiguous. In germline, CDR1 is LGHDT, CDR2 YNNKEL (reference sequence). The CDR3 consists of 14 residues. Trimming pared 3 bases from V and 5 bases from J, leaving 14 bases between. The CDR3 DNA sequence: TGTGCCAGCAGCCACAATTCGGGTACTCACGAGCAGTACTTC. It specifies CASSHNSGTHEQYF.

V and J are TRBV7-9 and TRBJ1-5; D perhaps matches TRBD1 (6 bases). The CDR3 runs 14 residues. Trimming took 8 bases from V and 3 from J, leaving 14 bases between them. Germline lookup yields CDR1 SEHNR and CDR2 FQNEAQ (reference sequence). The CDR3 region is CASGAGVINQPQHF. The CDR3 bases are TGTGCCAGCGGAGCAGGGGTCATCAATCAGCCCCAGCATTTT.

The gene calls are TRBV19 and TRBJ1-1; 8 bases match TRBD1. This CDR3 contains 15 residues. V lost 4 bases and J lost 11; bases outside the gene matches: 15. Per germline, CDR1 LNHDA and CDR2 SQIVND (reference sequence). In DNA form, the CDR3 reads TGTGCCAGTAGTAGAGCCGGGACAGGTCTCTTTCCGGCTTTCTTT. As protein: CASSRAGTGLFPAFF.

DNA of the CDR3: TGTGCTAGTACCCTTGCGAGTAGGCGGGCCAATGAGCAGTTCTTC. It specifies CASTLASRRANEQFF. The J gene is TRBJ2-1, the V gene TRBV12-5; maybe TRBD2 (5 bases). CDR3 length: 15 residues. The germline CDR1 and CDR2 sequences are LGHNT and FRNRAP. Between the trimmed V and J ends, which lost 8 bases and 6 bases, there was a span of 20 bases.

J is TRBJ1-4 and V is TRBV5-1; D might be TRBD1 (5 bases). The V gene's germline CDR1 is SGHRS and CDR2 YFSETQ. The CDR3 covers 16 residues. V was pared by 1 base and J by 0 bases, with 10 bases between. In DNA, the CDR3 is TGCGCCAGCAGCTTGATCACAGGAGCAACTAATGAAAAACTGTTTTTT. The encoded protein is CASSLITGATNEKLFF.

The rearrangement joins TRBV18 to TRBJ1-3; D not resolved. CDR3 size: 13 residues. Trimming left V 6 bases short and J 0 bases short, with 6 bases between. Per the germline V gene, CDR1 is KGHSH and CDR2 is LQKENI. CDR3 protein: CASSPTSGNTIYF. In DNA form, the CDR3 reads TGTGCCAGCTCCCCTACCTCTGGAAACACCATATATTTT.

This sequence joins TRBV5-1 and TRBJ1-2; weak D call: TRBD1 (5 bases). V was trimmed by 9 bases and J by 4 bases, leaving 22 bases between them. CDR1 is SGHRS and CDR2 is YFSETQ in the germline V gene. The CDR3 has 15 residues. The CDR3 region is CATTPGGATFYGYTF. The DNA for the CDR3 is TGCGCCACCACGCCGGGAGGGGCCACATTCTATGGCTACACCTTC. Full variable domain (outside the CDR3, taken from reference TRBV5-1 and TRBJ1-2): KAGVTQTPRYLIKTRGQQVTLSCSPISGHRSVSWYQQTPGQGLQFLFEYFSETQRNKGNFPGRFSGRQFSNSRSEMNVSTLELGDSALYLCATTPGGATFYGYTFGSGTRLTVV.

V and J are TRBV7-2 and TRBJ2-5; possible D gene TRBD1, 7 bases. The CDR3 loop spans 14 amino acids. The ends were cut back, 3 bases at V and 5 bases at J, with 13 bases in the middle. Germline V gives CDR1 SGHTA, CDR2 FQGNSA. CDR3 in amino acids: CASSFQGGRETQYF. The CDR3 coding sequence is TGTGCCAGCAGCTTTCAGGGGGGCCGTGAGACCCAGTACTTC. The complete variable domain, with remaining parts taken from reference TRBV7-2 and TRBJ2-5, reads GAGVSQSPSNKVTEKGKDVELRCDPISGHTALYWYRQSLGQGLEFLIYFQGNSAPDKSGLPSDRFSAERTGGSVSTLTIQRTQQEDSAVYLCASSFQGGRETQYFGPGTRLLVL.

V gene TRBV3-1 (or the pseudogene TRBV3-2) combines with J gene TRBJ2-2, with D perhaps matching TRBD2 (7 bases). This CDR3 spans 19 amino acids. The V and J ends lost 5 bases and 1 base respectively, with 23 bases between them. CDR1 and CDR2 (germline): LGHDT, YNNKEL (reference sequence). The CDR3 DNA is TGTGCCAGCAGCTCCTATAAGAGGGGGGGCAGATGGAACACCGGGGAGCTGTTTTTT. Its protein product is CASSSYKRGGRWNTGELFF.

The J gene is TRBJ1-1, the V gene TRBV7-9; a weak D match, TRBD1 (6 bases). Deletions cut 2 bases from V and 5 bases from J, with 12 bases between. CDR3 length: 14 residues. Germline V lookup: CDR1 SEHNR, CDR2 FQNEAQ (reference sequence). CDR3 DNA sequence: TGTGCCAGCAGCTTACGGGGACACTCTACTGAAGCTTTCTTT. As protein: CASSLRGHSTEAFF.

This sequence joins TRBV18 and TRBJ2-6; D is ambiguous. Per the germline V gene, CDR1 is KGHSH and CDR2 is LQKENI. V dropped 5 bases and J dropped 0 bases, with 5 bases sitting between them. CDR3 length: 14 residues. The CDR3 protein is CASSASSGANVLTF. The CDR3 nucleotides read TGTGCCAGCTCAGCCAGCTCTGGGGCCAACGTCCTGACTTTC.

This clone was observed a handful of times. This chain joins TRBV30 and TRBJ1-2, with D perhaps matching TRBD1 (6 bases). The V gene lost 0 bases and the J gene lost 5 bases, with 25 bases spanning the gap. Germline assignment: CDR1 GTSNPN and CDR2 SVGIG (reference sequence). There are 18 residues in the CDR3. The CDR3 protein is CAWSVHSYNIGGSYGYTF. The CDR3 DNA follows: TGTGCCTGGAGTGTACATTCATATAATATAGGGGGAAGTTATGGCTACACCTTC.

The CDR3 sequence: CASSHNRDTEAFF. The CDR3, as DNA: TGTGCCAGCAGCCATAACCGGGACACTGAAGCTTTCTTT. The V gene is TRBV3-1 (or the pseudogene TRBV3-2), the J gene TRBJ1-1; D not certain. V lost 3 bases, J lost 3 bases, and 8 bases lay in between. The CDR3 extends over 13 amino acids. Germline CDR1 and CDR2: LGHDT and YNNKEL (reference sequence).

The J gene is TRBJ1-2, the V gene TRBV7-9, with D tentatively TRBD1 (5 bases). With 2 bases removed from V and 4 bases from J, the gap between germline ends came to 14 bases. Germline V gene sequence: CDR1 SEHNR, CDR2 FQNEAQ (reference sequence). The CDR3 runs 15 residues. For the CDR3, the DNA is TGTGCCAGCAGCTTATCCCGAACAGGACGCTATGGCTACACCTTC. Encoded protein: CASSLSRTGRYGYTF.